The entry below gives a single T cell receptor (beta chain) sequence along with its context. Its antigen is undetermined. The length of the CDR3 is 20 residues. V shed 1 base and J 0 bases; nucleotides not matched to a gene: 10. Germline V gene data show CDR1 as SGHTA and CDR2 as FQGNSA. TCRdb independently ran MiXCR on the RACE reads; one entry per CDR3 protein. Of 70,000 or so distinct CDR3 sequences detected, around 10% appear once; the ten largest clones hold approximately 1.5%. The sample belongs to a study of human T cells and chemical hapten exposure. Study as a whole: Patients received weekly diphenylcyclopropenone doses to the scalp throughout the approximately 23-week study. Patch tests applied 0.01% DPC to the upper back, read at 6 days.

Study findings and constraints: Alopecia was present in the donors, so their immune response may differ from healthy people's.

Time point noted: patch test 3, about 24 weeks after DPC sensitization. Treatment here: therapeutic diphenylcyclopropenone sensitization with weekly scalp DPC. The chain combines TRBV7-2 with TRBJ2-1, with 12 bases that match TRBD2. The sequencing used whole blood, collected in connection with sensitization to the hapten diphenylcyclopropenone (DPC). The receptor was derived from a woman aged 50 to 60 with alopecia areata. Some clones in this sample may be carry-over from other donors' samples. CDR3 coding DNA: TGTGCCAGCAGCTTAGAAGAAGGACTAGCGGGGTGGAGCTCCTACAATGAGCAGTTCTTC. Amino acid sequence: CASSLEEGLAGWSSYNEQFF.